This paragraph covers one TCR beta chain sequence. The entry originates in a study of radiotherapy plus CTLA-4 blockade in lung cancer. This CDR3 contains 15 residues. V lost 4 bases, J lost 5 bases, and 4 bases stayed unmatched. The germline V gene encodes CDR1 MNHNS and CDR2 SASEGT. Measured with immunoSEQ multiplex PCR; TCRdb has only the in-frame clones, and not every one. This table holds tens of thousands of clones, 65% to 85% found once. The source of this sequence is a human donor with non-small cell lung cancer whose response to radiotherapy plus ipilimumab could not be evaluated. Some clones in this sample may be carry-over from other donors' samples. The material was peripheral blood, obtained from a patient treated with radiotherapy plus ipilimumab. The V call is TRBV6-1, the J call TRBJ2-5; 13 positions match TRBD2. CDR3 sequence reads: CASSGLAGGRETQYF. Written as DNA, the CDR3 is TGTGCCAGCAGTGGACTAGCGGGGGGAAGGGAGACCCAGTACTTC.